Each of the 14 T cell receptor beta chains below was sequenced from the same sample in a study of T cells in Graves' hyperthyroidism and ophthalmopathy. Using RNA transcripts as the source, TCR beta CDR3 regions were amplified. A first-round RT-PCR of the TCR CDR3 used the HTBI primer set. MiXCR was run by TCRdb on the multiplex PCR reads, yielding one entry per CDR3 protein. The table records almost 600,000 distinct CDR3 sequences, roughly 13% of them present only once. The sequencing input was blood. These receptors all stem from a woman younger than 45 with Graves' hyperthyroidism that later progressed to Graves' ophthalmopathy.

The chain uses TRBV4-2 and TRBJ2-7; 12 bases align to TRBD2. The CDR3 runs 19 residues. Germline values: CDR1 LGHNA, CDR2 YNFKEQ. J gave up 7 bases and V 0 bases, and 16 bases lay outside the gene matches. CDR3 amino acids: CASSQDAASGRAKGWEQYF. The CDR3, as DNA: TGTGCCAGCAGCCAAGATGCGGCTAGCGGGAGGGCGAAAGGGTGGGAGCAGTACTTC.

This clonotype was seen ten or more times. This chain uses TRBV20-1 with TRBJ1-1; unclear D gene. Trimming cost V 6 bases and J 3 bases, with 11 bases left between them. Germline V CDR1 and CDR2: DFQATT, SNEGSKA (reference sequence). The CDR3 is made up of 12 amino acids. CDR3 bases: TGCAGTGCATCTAACGGGGACACTGAAGCTTTCTTT. Its translation: CSASNGDTEAFF.

The V and J genes are TRBV10-1 and TRBJ1-1, with unresolved D. V lost 6 bases and J lost 0, with 8 bases in between. Germline-derived CDR1 and CDR2 are WNHNN and SYGVQD (reference sequence). The CDR3 is 13 amino acids. CDR3 nucleotides: TGCGCCAGCAGCAAATACATGAACACTGAAGCTTTCTTT. It is translated as CASSKYMNTEAFF.

This clonotype was found many times. The V gene is TRBV6-5, the J gene TRBJ2-3; the match to TRBD2 covers 8 bases. In germline, CDR1 is MNHEY, CDR2 SVGAGI. V shed 5 bases and J 1 base; nucleotides not matched to a gene: 8. The CDR3 runs 16 residues. CDR3 protein: CASSIGLAGGTDTQYF. In DNA, the CDR3 is TGTGCCAGCAGTATCGGACTAGCTGGAGGCACAGATACGCAGTATTTT.

The rearrangement links TRBV4-1 to TRBJ2-2, with D perhaps TRBD1 (5 bases). Trimming shortened V by 0 bases and J by 1 base, and 6 bases separated the two germline ends. This CDR3 spans 15 amino acids. CDR1 and CDR2 from the germline V gene are MGHRA and YSYEKL. CDR3 sequence (DNA): TGCGCCAGCAGCCAAGACAGGGTGAACACCGGGGAGCTGTTTTTT. Its translation is CASSQDRVNTGELFF.

This clonotype was seen repeatedly, ten times or more. The rearrangement uses TRBV20-1 and TRBJ1-4, with a possible D match to TRBD1 (6 bases). CDR1 and CDR2 from the germline V gene are DFQATT and SNEGSKA (reference sequence). V was shortened by 0 bases and J by 5 bases, with 13 bases between the two germline ends. The CDR3 extends over 15 amino acids. Written as DNA, the CDR3 is TGCAGTGCTAGAGAGGCGGACAGCGGAAATGAAAAACTGTTTTTT. This sequence encodes CSAREADSGNEKLFF.

V is TRBV12-3 or TRBV12-4 and J is TRBJ1-4; tentative D call: TRBD1 (6 bases). The length of the CDR3 is 15 residues. V was pared by 6 bases and J by 8 bases, with 19 bases between. In DNA form, the CDR3 reads TGTGCCAGCAGGGGGGGGACAAACTCGGTGGAAAAACTGTTTTTT. This codes for CASRGGTNSVEKLFF.

The chain has TRBV29-1 and TRBJ2-7; D not certain. The CDR3 consists of 13 residues. V was pared by 5 bases and J by 2 bases, with 13 bases between. CDR1 and CDR2 from the germline V gene are SQVTM and ANQGSEA. Here the CDR3 DNA reads TGCAGCGTTTCTGGACGGATAGCCTACGAGCAGTACTTC. This codes for CSVSGRIAYEQYF.

Note on this clonotype: This likely comes from a read error, as the CDR3 has no conserved phenylalanine or tryptophan at its end. This chain joins TRBV7-9 and TRBJ1-4; a weak D match, TRBD1 (5 bases). This CDR3 spans 14 amino acids. V was shortened by 5 bases and J by 6 bases, with 13 bases between the two germline ends. The germline V gene encodes CDR1 SEHNR and CDR2 FQNEAQ (reference sequence). The CDR3 region has the DNA TGTGCCAGCAGCCCTCCGGGGGGGGATGAAAAACTGTTTTTA. The encoded protein is CASSPPGGDEKLFL.

This clonotype was seen at least ten times. V is TRBV13 and J is TRBJ2-7; 11 bases match TRBD2. With 4 bases clipped from V and 4 bases from J, the junction kept 9 bases outside the gene matches. Per the germline V gene, CDR1 is PRHDT and CDR2 is FYEKMQ (reference sequence). The CDR3 is 16 residues long. For the CDR3, the DNA is TGTGCCAGCAGCTCCGCTGGGACTAGCGGACATTACGAGCAGTACTTC. Translated: CASSSAGTSGHYEQYF. The whole variable domain, remainder taken from reference TRBV13 and TRBJ2-7, is AAGVIQSPRHLIKEKRETATLKCYPIPRHDTVYWYQQGPGQDPQFLISFYEKMQSDKGSIPDRFSAQQFSDYHSELNMSSLELGDSALYFCASSSAGTSGHYEQYFGPGTRLTVT.

This clonotype has a handful of counts. Lacking the conserved final phenylalanine or tryptophan, this CDR3 likely reflects a read error. The chain carries TRBV28 and TRBJ1-5; 9 bases align to TRBD1. The CDR3 runs to 16 residues. V was clipped by 4 bases and J by 4 bases; unmatched bases: 8. CDR1 is MDHEN and CDR2 is SYDVKM in the germline V gene. The CDR3 region is CASSSFGQGRNQPQHV. Here the CDR3 DNA reads TGTGCCAGCAGTTCGTTTGGACAGGGGAGGAATCAGCCCCAGCATGTT.

A few counts support this clonotype. The V gene is TRBV30, the J gene TRBJ2-2, with 7 bases fitting TRBD1. Germline assignment: CDR1 GTSNPN and CDR2 SVGIG (reference sequence). This CDR3 is built from 15 residues. Germline trimming cut 1 base from V and 6 bases from J; bases unmatched to any gene: 8. CDR3 coding DNA: TGTGCCTGGAGTGCCGGACAGGTTGACGCCGGGGAGCTGTTTTTT. Translation gives CAWSAGQVDAGELFF.

V and J are TRBV9 and TRBJ2-5, with 7 bases identical to TRBD1. V shed 0 bases, J shed 2 bases, and the junction held 7 bases outside the gene matches. The CDR3 contains 16 residues. Germline CDR1 is SGDLS and CDR2 is YYNGEE. The CDR3 reads CASSVDGTAKQETQYF. The CDR3 bases are TGTGCCAGCAGCGTAGACGGGACAGCAAAACAAGAGACCCAGTACTTC.

This clonotype was picked up many times. The chain carries TRBV28 and TRBJ2-1, with D perhaps assigned TRBD1 or TRBD2 (5 bases each). CDR1 and CDR2 from the germline V gene are MDHEN and SYDVKM. Trimming removed 6 bases at V and 7 bases at J, with 16 bases between. The CDR3 covers 14 residues. CDR3 DNA: TGTGCCAGCAGCCCTCTCGAGGGGCTTAATGAGCAGTTCTTC. Its translation is CASSPLEGLNEQFF. Combining the CDR3 with reference TRBV28 and TRBJ2-1 gives the whole variable domain DVKVTQSSRYLVKRTGEKVFLECVQDMDHENMFWYRQDPGLGLRLIYFSYDVKMKEKGDIPEGYSVSREKKERFSLILESASTNQTSMYLCASSPLEGLNEQFFGPGTRLTVL.